The 25 T cell receptor beta chains below all came from one sample that was sequenced in a study of blood T cell repertoires in COVID-19. The data were produced by immunoSEQ multiplex PCR, yet TCRdb's version contains in-frame clones alone and is incomplete. The repertoire includes about 180,000 clones, approximately 81% of them detected once, and over 15% sits in the top ten. Sequencing input: peripheral blood. Source of these receptors: a person aged 65 to 79 with COVID-19, enrolled during active disease.

The rearrangement links TRBV5-4 to TRBJ2-5; 7 bases agree with TRBD1. The CDR3 is 14 residues long. CDR1 and CDR2 from the germline V gene are SGHNT and YYREEE (reference sequence). Unmatched junction bases numbered 4, after V lost 1 base and J lost 4 bases. CDR3 nucleotides: TGTGCCAGCAGCTTGCGAGGGGGCACAGAGACCCAGTACTTC. Its protein is CASSLRGGTETQYF.

The chain uses TRBV5-1 and TRBJ2-1, with D tentatively TRBD1 (5 bases). With 3 bases removed from V and 0 bases from J, the gap between germline ends came to 19 bases. The CDR3 runs 18 residues. Per germline, CDR1 SGHRS and CDR2 YFSETQ. This chain's CDR3 is CASSSTSRTRSSYNEQFF. The CDR3 DNA follows: TGCGCCAGCAGCTCTACCTCTCGGACACGTAGCTCCTACAATGAGCAGTTCTTC.

The V and J genes are TRBV19 and TRBJ2-1, with 12 bases identical to TRBD2. The CDR3 contains 14 residues. Germline lookup yields CDR1 LNHDA and CDR2 SQIVND (reference sequence). V lost 5 bases, J lost 9 bases, and 5 bases stayed unmatched. This CDR3 is CASSFLAGGTEQFF. CDR3 bases: TGTGCCAGTAGTTTCCTAGCGGGAGGGACTGAGCAGTTCTTC.

The rearrangement joins TRBV15 to TRBJ1-1; D gene ambiguous. This CDR3 is 13 amino acids long. CDR1 is LNHNV, CDR2 YYDKDF, per germline (reference sequence). V lost 0 bases and J 11 bases, leaving 13 bases between the germline ends. The CDR3: CATSREFAIEAFF. DNA for the CDR3: TGTGCCACCAGCAGAGAATTTGCGATCGAGGCTTTCTTT.

The chain joins TRBV4-3 to TRBJ2-1; the match to TRBD2 covers 9 bases. Germline loops: CDR1 LGHNA, CDR2 YSLEER. This CDR3 has 16 residues. V shed 0 bases and J 4 bases; nucleotides not matched to a gene: 4. The CDR3 DNA follows: TGCGCCAGCAGCCAAGAAGGGCGGGGGGGTTACAATGAGCAGTTCTTC. Its protein product is CASSQEGRGGYNEQFF.

The chain recombines TRBV28 with TRBJ1-1, with TRBD1 as a possible D gene (5 bases). The CDR3 is 14 residues long. The V gene's germline CDR1 is MDHEN and CDR2 SYDVKM. With 7 bases removed from V and 8 bases from J, the gap between germline ends came to 20 bases. The CDR3 nucleotides read TGTGCCAGCAAGGTTCTACATGCGACAGAAGAAGCTTTCTTT. Translation gives CASKVLHATEEAFF.

As for this clone: Other DNA sequences in this sample translate to the same CDR3. This chain joins TRBV5-1 and TRBJ2-3; 8 nucleotides line up with TRBD1. The CDR3 consists of 14 residues. Per germline, CDR1 SGHRS and CDR2 YFSETQ. J was trimmed by 6 bases and V by 4 bases; bases with no gene match: 7. This chain's CDR3 is CASSQDRAPDTQYF. Written as DNA, the CDR3 is TGCGCCAGCAGCCAGGACAGGGCCCCCGATACGCAGTATTTT.

The chain joins TRBV15 to TRBJ1-5; D is uncertain. Per germline, CDR1 LNHNV and CDR2 YYDKDF (reference sequence). The CDR3 covers 16 residues. V lost 4 bases, J lost 1 base, and 14 bases lay in between. Here the CDR3 reads CATSTGLLSSNQPQHF. The CDR3 DNA reads TGTGCCACCAGCACTGGACTTCTGTCGAGCAATCAGCCCCAGCATTTT. The full variable domain, rest sourced from reference TRBV15 and TRBJ1-5, is DAMVIQNPRYQVTQFGKPVTLSCSQTLNHNVMYWYQQKSSQAPKLLFHYYDKDFNNEADTPDNFQSRRPNTSFCFLDIRSPGLGDTAMYLCATSTGLLSSNQPQHFGDGTRLSIL.

CDR3: CASSQGLADLTVAYEQYF. The CDR3 DNA reads TGCGCCAGCAGCCAAGGACTAGCGGATCTCACCGTCGCTTACGAGCAGTACTTC. The rearrangement uses TRBV4-1 and TRBJ2-7, with 9 bases identical to TRBD2. This CDR3 is 18 amino acids long. Losses at the gene ends were 1 base for V and 4 bases for J; bases not matched to a gene: 14. Germline loops: CDR1 MGHRA, CDR2 YSYEKL.

The chain carries TRBV19 and TRBJ2-1, with a possible D match to TRBD2 (5 bases). Trimming removed 5 bases at V and 3 bases at J, with 14 bases between. Per germline, CDR1 LNHDA and CDR2 SQIVND (reference sequence). The CDR3 is 15 amino acids. This CDR3 is CASSLRARIYNEQFF. The CDR3 DNA is TGTGCCAGTAGTCTGAGGGCGCGGATCTACAATGAGCAGTTCTTC.

The chain has TRBV18 and TRBJ1-1; D is unresolved. Germline loops: CDR1 KGHSH, CDR2 LQKENI. V lost 1 base, J lost 1 base, and 13 bases lay in between. This CDR3 contains 16 residues. This CDR3 is CASSPRIGLKNTEAFF. CDR3 coding DNA: TGTGCCAGCTCACCACGCATCGGACTTAAGAACACTGAAGCTTTCTTT.

The gene calls are TRBV28 and TRBJ2-1, with D tentatively TRBD2 (6 bases). The CDR3 length is 15 residues. Trimming stripped 4 bases from V and 3 bases from J, with 13 bases between. Germline V gene sequence: CDR1 MDHEN, CDR2 SYDVKM. CDR3 protein: CASSWAGPNYNEQFF. The CDR3 DNA reads TGTGCCAGCAGTTGGGCGGGACCAAACTACAATGAGCAGTTCTTC. The full variable domain, its missing parts supplied by reference TRBV28 and TRBJ2-1, is DVKVTQSSRYLVKRTGEKVFLECVQDMDHENMFWYRQDPGLGLRLIYFSYDVKMKEKGDIPEGYSVSREKKERFSLILESASTNQTSMYLCASSWAGPNYNEQFFGPGTRLTVL.

The rearrangement joins TRBV6-6 to TRBJ1-5, with D perhaps TRBD1 (5 bases). V lost 6 bases to trimming and J lost 13 bases, with 19 bases between them. CDR3 length: 13 residues. CDR1 MNHNY and CDR2 SVGAGI come from the germline V gene (reference sequence). The CDR3, as DNA: TGTGCCAGCAGCCCCCTCGGGGGGATGGAACAGCATTTT. Encoded protein: CASSPLGGMEQHF.

In its sample, this clone was seen a few times. The J gene is TRBJ2-2, the V gene TRBV5-1; TRBD2 might be the D (6 bases). The CDR3 extends over 16 amino acids. Trimming stripped 0 bases from V and 2 bases from J, with 11 bases between. The germline V gene encodes CDR1 SGHRS and CDR2 YFSETQ. In DNA, the CDR3 is TGCGCCAGCAGCTTGGGCGGGACCCGAAACACCGGGGAGCTGTTTTTT. Translated: CASSLGGTRNTGELFF.

The CDR3 sequence is CASSPTSGGAFEQYF. The CDR3 coding sequence is TGTGCCAGCAGCCCTACTAGCGGGGGGGCTTTCGAGCAGTACTTC. The chain carries TRBV7-2 and TRBJ2-7, with 13 bases aligning to TRBD2. Germline assignment: CDR1 SGHTA and CDR2 FQGNSA. The CDR3 spans 15 residues. The J segment lost 6 bases and the V segment lost 5 bases, leaving 7 bases of the junction unmatched.

J is TRBJ1-5 and V is TRBV19; perhaps TRBD1 as D (5 bases). CDR1 LNHDA and CDR2 SQIVND come from the germline V gene (reference sequence). The germline V and J ends were trimmed by 6 bases and 2 bases, with 14 bases remaining between them. The CDR3 runs 15 residues. DNA of the CDR3: TGTGCCAGTAGAACGACAGCGCTCGGCAATCAGCCCCAGCATTTT. This gives the protein CASRTTALGNQPQHF.

The chain is built from TRBV10-3 and TRBJ1-2; TRBD1 matches 8 bases. Germline V lookup: CDR1 ENHRY, CDR2 SYGVKD. The CDR3 spans 13 residues. V shed 4 bases, J shed 4 bases, and the junction held 2 bases outside the gene matches. As DNA, the CDR3 is TGTGCCATCAGTGCGGACAGGGCCTATGGCTACACCTTC. Translation: CAISADRAYGYTF.

J is TRBJ2-7 and V is TRBV4-3, with D possibly TRBD1 on 6 matching bases. The germline V gene encodes CDR1 LGHNA and CDR2 YSLEER. V lost 1 base to trimming and J lost 2 bases, with 9 bases between them. The CDR3 is made up of 14 amino acids. The CDR3 spells CASSQGTGPYEQYF. The CDR3 DNA sequence: TGCGCCAGCAGCCAAGGTACAGGGCCCTACGAGCAGTACTTC.

The V call is TRBV14, the J call TRBJ1-1; a possible D gene is TRBD1 (6 bases). V was shortened by 5 bases and J by 7 bases, with 14 bases between the two germline ends. Germline V gene data show CDR1 as SGHDN and CDR2 as FVKESK. The CDR3 covers 13 residues. CDR3 bases: TGTGCCAGCAGCAGGGGACACTTAGATGAAGCTTTCTTT. Translating gives CASSRGHLDEAFF.

This rearrangement joins TRBV5-4 to TRBJ1-1; tentative D call: TRBD1 (6 bases). The CDR3 is 15 residues long. Trimming pared 2 bases from V and 1 base from J, leaving 12 bases between. Germline CDR1 reads SGHNT; CDR2 reads YYREEE (reference sequence). CDR3 DNA: TGTGCCAGCAGCTTTCTAGACAGGCAGAACACTGAAGCTTTCTTT. This codes for CASSFLDRQNTEAFF.

CDR3 in DNA: TGTGCCAGTAGTCCCCTAAGCTCCTACAATGAGCAGTTCTTC. Residues: CASSPLSSYNEQFF. This chain joins TRBV19 and TRBJ2-1; the D is unclear. Germline assignment: CDR1 LNHDA and CDR2 SQIVND (reference sequence). Trimming took off 5 bases at V and 0 bases at J, with 8 bases between the two ends. The CDR3 extends over 14 amino acids.

The chain links TRBV3-1 (or the pseudogene TRBV3-2) to TRBJ2-7; 9 bases line up with TRBD2. There are 14 residues in the CDR3. CDR1 is LGHDT and CDR2 is YNNKEL in the germline V gene (reference sequence). J lost 1 base, V lost 4 bases, and 2 bases had no gene match. CDR3 in DNA: TGTGCCAGCAGCCGGGCGGGGGGGTCCTACGAGCAGTACTTC. It yields the protein CASSRAGGSYEQYF.

Note on this clone: The germline gene is not matched at one end of the junction; a read error may be the cause. This chain connects TRBV12-5 to TRBJ2-7; 8 nucleotides agree with TRBD2. CDR1 LGHNT and CDR2 FRNRAP come from the germline V gene. This CDR3 comprises 21 residues. The CDR3: CASGLRPASGRIFPPTYEQCF. CDR3 sequence (DNA): TGTGCTAGTGGTTTGCGGCCCGCTAGCGGGCGAATATTCCCGCCAACCTACGAGCAGTGCTTC.

The chain is built from TRBV25-1 and TRBJ2-2; D may be TRBD1 (6 bases). Germline V gives CDR1 MGHDK, CDR2 SYGVNS. V lost 6 bases, J lost 2 bases, and 19 bases lay in between. The CDR3 runs 17 residues. In DNA form, the CDR3 reads TGTGCCAGCAGACCCAGAAACAGGGTGGGAAACACCGGGGAGCTGTTTTTT. Amino acids: CASRPRNRVGNTGELFF.

The chain carries TRBV7-9 and TRBJ1-5; tentative D call: TRBD1 (5 bases). The germline V gene has CDR1 SEHNR and CDR2 FQNEAQ (reference sequence). Trimming pared 6 bases from V and 3 bases from J, leaving 12 bases between. The CDR3 runs 14 residues. The CDR3 region is CASSPDSVNQPQHF. CDR3 sequence (DNA): TGTGCCAGCAGTCCCGACAGTGTCAATCAGCCCCAGCATTTT.